One sample yielded the 22 T cell receptor beta chains listed below, sequenced in a study of cytomegalovirus exposure and HLA in healthy donors. The PCR employed 60 Vbeta primers together with 13 Jbeta primers. Data came from immunoSEQ multiplex PCR; TCRdb stores just in-frame clones and leaves some out. Of more than 150,000 clones in the sample, around 80% were seen once. Sequencing used PBMCs. The receptors derive from a girl aged 10-17 years in good health and CMV-seropositive.

V and J are TRBV29-1 and TRBJ1-1; D uncertain. The CDR3 has 12 residues. Per germline, CDR1 SQVTM and CDR2 ANQGSEA. Trimming shortened V by 5 bases and J by 4 bases, and 11 bases separated the two germline ends. This CDR3 is CSVPGRRTEAFF. CDR3 DNA sequence: TGCAGCGTTCCTGGGAGGCGCACTGAAGCTTTCTTT.

A remark on this clone: Because the CDR3's place on the DNA is in doubt, the DNA is left out and the CDR3 is given as listed by TCRdb. The J gene is TRBJ2-2, the V gene TRBV6-1; the table's D gene call, TRBD1, was not cross checked with the DNA. The CDR3 length equals 14 residues, ends included. Germline V lookup: CDR1 MNHNS, CDR2 SASEGT. Here the CDR3 reads CASILDRVTGELFF.

V and J are TRBV29-1 and TRBJ2-1; TRBD2 matches 13 bases. CDR3 size: 14 residues. Trimming removed 7 bases from V and 8 bases from J; junction bases left unmatched: 8. Looked up from germline, CDR1 is SQVTM and CDR2 is ANQGSEA. This CDR3 reads CSGGLAGERDEQFF. The CDR3 region has the DNA TGCAGCGGCGGACTAGCGGGAGAGCGAGATGAGCAGTTCTTC.

CDR3 DNA sequence: TGTGCCAGCAGCGTAGAGGAGGGAGGCTACACCTTC. This translates into CASSVEEGGYTF. The rearrangement uses TRBV9 and TRBJ1-2, with D unclear. From germline, CDR1 is SGDLS and CDR2 YYNGEE. The V gene lost 0 bases and the J gene lost 8 bases, with 8 bases spanning the gap. The CDR3 spans 12 residues.

The gene calls are TRBV11-3 and TRBJ2-7; 8 bases map to TRBD1. Germline CDR1 SGHNT, CDR2 YENEEA. After removal of 5 bases from V and 7 bases from J, the junction contained 10 bases not matched to a gene. CDR3 length: 14 amino acids. The DNA of the CDR3 is TGTGCCAGCAGCCACGCACAGGGGGTGGGGGAGCAGTACTTC. Protein: CASSHAQGVGEQYF.

This chain joins TRBV5-6 and TRBJ1-5; weak D call: TRBD1 (6 bases). The CDR3 is made up of 15 amino acids. V was trimmed by 2 bases and J by 3 bases, leaving 12 bases between them. Germline V lookup: CDR1 SGHDT, CDR2 YYEEEE. CDR3 sequence: CASSFGQGPNQPQHF. CDR3 sequence (DNA): TGTGCCAGCAGCTTCGGGCAGGGGCCCAATCAGCCCCAGCATTTT.

Comments on this clone: The junction shows a germline mismatch at one end, possibly a read error. The rearrangement uses TRBV6-5 and TRBJ1-4; D call uncertain. The CDR3 extends over 15 amino acids. In germline, CDR1 is MNHEY, CDR2 SVGAGI. The CDR3 region is CASSPTHYLNEKLFF. The CDR3 nucleotides read TGTGCCAGCAGCCCTACCCACTACCTTAATGAGAAACTGTTTTTT.

This clone was observed a single time. V is TRBV5-1 and J is TRBJ1-2, with D possibly being TRBD1 (6 bases). Trimming stripped 0 bases from V and 2 bases from J, with 11 bases between. Per the germline V gene, CDR1 is SGHRS and CDR2 is YFSETQ. There are 15 residues in the CDR3. The CDR3 coding sequence is TGCGCCAGCAGCTTGGAGGGGGGGAAGAACTATGGCTACACCTTC. Translated: CASSLEGGKNYGYTF.

The V and J genes are TRBV9 and TRBJ2-1, with 12 nucleotides matching TRBD2. This CDR3 has 15 residues. V lost 5 bases to trimming and J lost 4 bases; unmatched junction nucleotides: 4. CDR1 and CDR2 from the germline V gene are SGDLS and YYNGEE. CDR3: CASSSGLAGYNEQFF. The CDR3 DNA reads TGTGCCAGCAGTTCCGGACTAGCGGGGTACAATGAGCAGTTCTTC. The whole variable domain, remainder taken from reference TRBV9 and TRBJ2-1, is DSGVTQTPKHLITATGQRVTLRCSPRSGDLSVYWYQQSLDQGLQFLIQYYNGEERAKGNILERFSAQQFPDLHSELNLSSLELGDSALYFCASSSGLAGYNEQFFGPGTRLTVL.

The V gene is TRBV4-1, the J gene TRBJ2-7; D remains ambiguous. Germline V CDR1 and CDR2: MGHRA, YSYEKL. The CDR3 extends over 18 amino acids. The germline V and J ends were trimmed by 1 base and 0 bases, with 19 bases remaining between them. The CDR3 bases are TGCGCCAGCAGCCAAGCGGCGGAACCGTTCTACTCCTCCTACGAGCAGTACTTC. Translating gives CASSQAAEPFYSSYEQYF.

This chain joins TRBV19 and TRBJ2-1; no definite D call. This CDR3 spans 15 amino acids. Germline lookup yields CDR1 LNHDA and CDR2 SQIVND (reference sequence). V dropped 3 bases and J dropped 3 bases, with 12 bases sitting between them. Here the CDR3 DNA reads TGTGCCAGTAGTATGTCCGTCTCGTTCTACAATGAGCAGTTCTTC. It is translated as CASSMSVSFYNEQFF.

The V call is TRBV13, the J call TRBJ2-1; 10 bases map to TRBD2. Trimming cost V 5 bases and J 5 bases; bases outside gene matches: 9. CDR1 is PRHDT, CDR2 FYEKMQ, per germline (reference sequence). This CDR3 region has 16 residues. The CDR3 region is CASSATLAGVNNEQFF. The CDR3, as DNA: TGTGCCAGCAGCGCGACTCTAGCGGGAGTCAACAATGAGCAGTTCTTC.

This clone has more than one count but fewer than ten. The J gene is TRBJ2-5, the V gene TRBV13; possibly TRBD2 for D (6 bases). The length of the CDR3 is 14 residues. The germline gives CDR1 PRHDT, CDR2 FYEKMQ (reference sequence). The V gene lost 5 bases and the J gene lost 3 bases, with 13 bases spanning the gap. The CDR3 is CASSLSGTEETQYF. The CDR3 bases are TGTGCCAGCAGCCTCTCAGGGACTGAAGAGACCCAGTACTTC. Full variable domain (outside the CDR3, taken from reference TRBV13 and TRBJ2-5): AAGVIQSPRHLIKEKRETATLKCYPIPRHDTVYWYQQGPGQDPQFLISFYEKMQSDKGSIPDRFSAQQFSDYHSELNMSSLELGDSALYFCASSLSGTEETQYFGPGTRLLVL.

V is TRBV6-1 and J is TRBJ1-1; D not resolved. CDR1 MNHNS and CDR2 SASEGT come from the germline V gene. V was shortened by 4 bases and J by 4 bases, with 16 bases between the two germline ends. The CDR3 consists of 15 residues. CDR3 in DNA: TGTGCCAGCAGTGTAGGAGGGCTGGGTGGCACTGAAGCTTTCTTT. Protein sequence: CASSVGGLGGTEAFF.

This chain joins TRBV6-1 and TRBJ2-7; the D gene is possibly TRBD1 (5 bases). The V gene lost 8 bases and the J gene lost 4 bases, with 12 bases spanning the gap. The CDR3 loop spans 12 amino acids. Germline V gene sequence: CDR1 MNHNS, CDR2 SASEGT. CDR3 region: CASRSAGYEQYF. CDR3 DNA sequence: TGTGCCAGCCGCTCAGCAGGGTACGAGCAGTACTTC.

The chain combines TRBV7-3 with TRBJ2-5; tentative D call: TRBD2 (5 bases). Germline values: CDR1 SGHTA, CDR2 FQGTGA. The CDR3 totals 13 residues. The V end was cut by 3 bases, the J end by 5 bases, with 10 bases between. The CDR3 loop reads CASSFRPGETQYF. In DNA, the CDR3 is TGTGCCAGCAGCTTCCGACCGGGGGAGACCCAGTACTTC.

V and J are TRBV10-1 and TRBJ1-1; 8 bases align to TRBD1. The CDR3 consists of 15 residues. J lost 0 bases, V lost 6 bases, and 6 bases had no gene match. Per germline, CDR1 WNHNN and CDR2 SYGVQD (reference sequence). CDR3 nucleotides: TGCGCCAGCAGCATGACAGGGGATTTGAACACTGAAGCTTTCTTT. It yields the protein CASSMTGDLNTEAFF.

The V gene is TRBV13, the J gene TRBJ2-1, with D possibly being TRBD2 (6 bases). Trimming pared 5 bases from V and 2 bases from J, leaving 13 bases between. This CDR3 is built from 15 residues. Germline assignment: CDR1 PRHDT and CDR2 FYEKMQ (reference sequence). The CDR3 loop reads CASSLLTSPYNEQFF. DNA of the CDR3: TGTGCCAGCAGCCTTCTTACTAGCCCCTACAATGAGCAGTTCTTC.

The chain joins TRBV4-1 to TRBJ2-7, with D possibly matching TRBD1 (5 bases). Trimming took 0 bases from V and 1 from J, leaving 10 bases between them. The germline CDR1 and CDR2 sequences are MGHRA and YSYEKL. The CDR3 totals 15 residues. CDR3 protein: CASSQDQGGSYEQYF. The CDR3 DNA reads as TGCGCCAGCAGCCAAGATCAGGGCGGATCCTACGAGCAGTACTTC.

V and J are TRBV25-1 and TRBJ1-4; maybe TRBD1 (6 bases). CDR3 length: 16 amino acids. The germline gives CDR1 MGHDK, CDR2 SYGVNS. V shed 2 bases and J shed 6 bases, with 16 bases lying between them. CDR3 in DNA: TGTGCCAGCAGTGAAGGGGTGGGGGCAGTACATGAAAAACTGTTTTTT. It translates to CASSEGVGAVHEKLFF.

CDR3 in amino acids: CASSSTRQRGYTDTQYF. The DNA of the CDR3 is TGTGCCAGCAGTTCCACCCGCCAGCGGGGCTACACAGATACGCAGTATTTT. The rearrangement links TRBV27 to TRBJ2-3, with 7 bases matching TRBD2. The germline V gene encodes CDR1 MNHEY and CDR2 SMNVEV (reference sequence). The CDR3 is made up of 17 amino acids. V gave up 4 bases and J gave up 2 bases; unmatched junction bases: 12.

The V call is TRBV6-5, the J call TRBJ2-2; 8 bases are shared with TRBD1. The CDR3 covers 14 residues. The V and J ends lost 5 bases and 7 bases, in that order; junction bases with no gene match: 6. Germline assignment: CDR1 MNHEY and CDR2 SVGAGI. CDR3: CASSRDRFIGELFF. As DNA, the CDR3 is TGTGCCAGCAGTCGGGACAGGTTTATCGGGGAGCTGTTTTTT.